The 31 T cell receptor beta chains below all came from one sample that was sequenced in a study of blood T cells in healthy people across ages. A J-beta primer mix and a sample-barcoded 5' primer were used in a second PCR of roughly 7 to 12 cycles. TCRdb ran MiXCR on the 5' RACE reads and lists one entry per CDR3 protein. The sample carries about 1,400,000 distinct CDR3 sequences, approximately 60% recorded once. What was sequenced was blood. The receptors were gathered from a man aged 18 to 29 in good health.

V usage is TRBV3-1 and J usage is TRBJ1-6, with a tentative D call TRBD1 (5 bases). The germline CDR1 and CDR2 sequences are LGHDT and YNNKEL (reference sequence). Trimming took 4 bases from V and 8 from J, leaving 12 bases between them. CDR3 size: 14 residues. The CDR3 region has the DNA TGTGCCAGCAGCCCGGACACGGTGGATTCACCCCTCCACTTT. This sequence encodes CASSPDTVDSPLHF.

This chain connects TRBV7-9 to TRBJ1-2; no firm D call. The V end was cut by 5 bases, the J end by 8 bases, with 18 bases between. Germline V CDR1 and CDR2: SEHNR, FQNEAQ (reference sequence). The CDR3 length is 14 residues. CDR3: CASSNSGKGEGYTF. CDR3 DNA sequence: TGTGCCAGCAGCAATTCTGGAAAGGGAGAGGGCTACACCTTC.

As DNA, the CDR3 is TGCGCCAGCAGCCAAGTAGCGGACAGGGACTTCTCGAGGTCGTACTTC. It encodes CASSQVADRDFSRSYF. The J gene is TRBJ2-4, the V gene TRBV4-1, with 8 bases fitting TRBD1. CDR3 length: 16 residues. With 1 base clipped from V and 15 bases from J, the junction kept 17 bases outside the gene matches. Germline CDR1 MGHRA, CDR2 YSYEKL.

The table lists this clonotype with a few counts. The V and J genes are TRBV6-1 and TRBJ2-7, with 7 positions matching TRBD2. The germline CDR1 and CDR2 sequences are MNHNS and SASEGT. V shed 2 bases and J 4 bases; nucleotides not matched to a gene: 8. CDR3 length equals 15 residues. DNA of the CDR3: TGTGCCAGCAGTGAATCCCCGGGTAGCGGGTACGAGCAGTACTTC. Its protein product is CASSESPGSGYEQYF.

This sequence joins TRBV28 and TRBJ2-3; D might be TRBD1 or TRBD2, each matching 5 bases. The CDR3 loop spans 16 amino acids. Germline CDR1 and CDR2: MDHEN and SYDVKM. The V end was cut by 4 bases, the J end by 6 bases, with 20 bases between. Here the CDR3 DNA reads TGTGCCAGCAGTTCGACCTCCGGGACGGACGTCGATACGCAGTATTTT. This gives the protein CASSSTSGTDVDTQYF.

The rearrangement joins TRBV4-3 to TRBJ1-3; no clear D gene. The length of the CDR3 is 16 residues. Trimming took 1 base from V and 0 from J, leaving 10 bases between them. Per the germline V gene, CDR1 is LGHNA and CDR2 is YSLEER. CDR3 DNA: TGCGCCAGCAGCCAAGTTGCCCAGTTCTCTGGAAACACCATATATTTT. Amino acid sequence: CASSQVAQFSGNTIYF.

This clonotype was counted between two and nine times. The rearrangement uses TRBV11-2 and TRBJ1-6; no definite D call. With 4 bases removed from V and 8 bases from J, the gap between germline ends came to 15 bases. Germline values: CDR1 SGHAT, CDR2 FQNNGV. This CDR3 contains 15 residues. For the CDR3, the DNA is TGTGCCAGCAGCTCCACCCCAGAGAGTGATTCACCCCTCCACTTT. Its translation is CASSSTPESDSPLHF.

CDR3 protein: CATSRALAGGSDEQYF. The DNA for the CDR3 is TGTGCCACCAGCAGAGCGCTAGCGGGAGGATCTGACGAGCAGTACTTC. V usage is TRBV15 and J usage is TRBJ2-4; 11 bases fit TRBD2. The DNA end lines up better with TRBJ2-7; the J call may be wrong. This CDR3 has 16 amino acids. Germline CDR1 is LNHNV and CDR2 is YYDKDF (reference sequence).

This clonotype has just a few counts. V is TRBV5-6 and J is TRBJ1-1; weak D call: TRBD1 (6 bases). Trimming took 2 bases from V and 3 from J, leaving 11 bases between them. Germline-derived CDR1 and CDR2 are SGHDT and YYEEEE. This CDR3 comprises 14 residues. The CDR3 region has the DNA TGTGCCAGCAGCTTAAGGACAGTCTACACTGAAGCTTTCTTT. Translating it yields CASSLRTVYTEAFF.

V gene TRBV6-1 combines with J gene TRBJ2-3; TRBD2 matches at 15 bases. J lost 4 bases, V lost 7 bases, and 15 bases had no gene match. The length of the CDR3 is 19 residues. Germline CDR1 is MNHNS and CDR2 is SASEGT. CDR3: CASTTGTSGGREGPDTQYF. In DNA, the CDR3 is TGTGCCAGCACCACCGGGACTAGCGGGGGGAGGGAAGGACCAGATACGCAGTATTTT.

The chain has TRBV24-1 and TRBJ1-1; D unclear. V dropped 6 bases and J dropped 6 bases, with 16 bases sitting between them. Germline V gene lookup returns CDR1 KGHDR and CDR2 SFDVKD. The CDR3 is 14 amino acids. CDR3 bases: TGTGCCACCAGTCCCCCCTCCGGGATTTCTGAAGCTTTCTTT. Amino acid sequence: CATSPPSGISEAFF.

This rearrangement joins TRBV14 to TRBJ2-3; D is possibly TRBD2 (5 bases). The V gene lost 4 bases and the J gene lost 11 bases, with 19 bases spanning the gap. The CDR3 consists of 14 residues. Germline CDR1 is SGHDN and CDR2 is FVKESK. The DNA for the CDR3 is TGTGCCAGCAGCCCCTACGGGGTACCACCCCGGCAGTATTTT. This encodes CASSPYGVPPRQYF.

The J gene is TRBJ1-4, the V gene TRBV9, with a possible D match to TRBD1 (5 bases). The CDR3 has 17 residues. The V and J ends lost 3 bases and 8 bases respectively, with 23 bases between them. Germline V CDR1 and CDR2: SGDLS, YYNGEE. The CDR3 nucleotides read TGTGCCAGCAGCGCTTCCGGGACGCTTAAGGGAAGCGAAAAACTGTTTTTT. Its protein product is CASSASGTLKGSEKLFF.

In DNA, the CDR3 is TGTGCCAGCAGTTTAGGGGAGGGAATTTCACCCCTCCACTTT. Protein sequence: CASSLGEGISPLHF. The chain is built from TRBV12-3 or TRBV12-4 and TRBJ1-6; D not certain. This CDR3 has 14 amino acids. Trimming took off 1 base at V and 9 bases at J, with 10 bases between the two ends.

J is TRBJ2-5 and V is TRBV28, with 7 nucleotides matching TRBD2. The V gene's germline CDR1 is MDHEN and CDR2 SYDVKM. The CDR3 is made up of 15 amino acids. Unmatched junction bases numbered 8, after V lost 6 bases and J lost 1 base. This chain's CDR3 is CASSPYGGTQETQYF. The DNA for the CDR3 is TGTGCCAGCAGCCCCTACGGGGGGACCCAAGAGACCCAGTACTTC.

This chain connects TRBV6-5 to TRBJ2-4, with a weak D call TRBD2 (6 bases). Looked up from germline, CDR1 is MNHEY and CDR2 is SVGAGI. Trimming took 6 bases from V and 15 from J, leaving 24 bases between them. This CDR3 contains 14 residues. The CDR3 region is CASRPEILAADPYF. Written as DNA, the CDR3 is TGTGCCAGCAGACCCGAAATCTTAGCGGCCGACCCGTACTTC.

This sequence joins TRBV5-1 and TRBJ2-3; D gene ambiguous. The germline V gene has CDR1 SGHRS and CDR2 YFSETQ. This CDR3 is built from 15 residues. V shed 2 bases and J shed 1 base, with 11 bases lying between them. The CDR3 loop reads CASSFRTLGTDTQYF. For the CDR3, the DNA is TGCGCCAGCAGCTTTAGGACCCTCGGCACAGATACGCAGTATTTT.

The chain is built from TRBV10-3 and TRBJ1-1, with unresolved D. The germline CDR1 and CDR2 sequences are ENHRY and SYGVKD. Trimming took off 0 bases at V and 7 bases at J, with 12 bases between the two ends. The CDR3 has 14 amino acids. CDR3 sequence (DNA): TGTGCCATCAGTGAGTCGGCCGGGAACGGTGAAGCTTTCTTT. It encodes CAISESAGNGEAFF.

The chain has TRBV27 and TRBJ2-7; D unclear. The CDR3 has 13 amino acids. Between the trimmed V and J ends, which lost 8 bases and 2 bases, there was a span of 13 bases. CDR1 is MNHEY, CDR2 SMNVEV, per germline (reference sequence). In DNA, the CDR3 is TGTGCCAGCGCTATTCGGGCACCCTACGAGCAGTACTTC. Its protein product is CASAIRAPYEQYF.

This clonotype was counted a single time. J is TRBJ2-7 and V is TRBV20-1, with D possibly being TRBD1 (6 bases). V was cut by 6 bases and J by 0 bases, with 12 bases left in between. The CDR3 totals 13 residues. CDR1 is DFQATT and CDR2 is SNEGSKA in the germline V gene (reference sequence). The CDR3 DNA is TGCAGTGCCCAGGGGATCAGCTCCTACGAGCAGTACTTC. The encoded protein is CSAQGISSYEQYF.

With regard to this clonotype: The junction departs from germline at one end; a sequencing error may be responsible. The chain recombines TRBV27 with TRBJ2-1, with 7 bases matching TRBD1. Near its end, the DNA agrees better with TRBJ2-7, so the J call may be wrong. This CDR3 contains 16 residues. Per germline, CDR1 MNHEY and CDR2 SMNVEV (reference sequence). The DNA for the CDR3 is TGTGCCAGAAGTTTTTTACGACAGGGAATCCCCTACGAGCAGTACTTC. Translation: CARSFLRQGIPYEQYF.

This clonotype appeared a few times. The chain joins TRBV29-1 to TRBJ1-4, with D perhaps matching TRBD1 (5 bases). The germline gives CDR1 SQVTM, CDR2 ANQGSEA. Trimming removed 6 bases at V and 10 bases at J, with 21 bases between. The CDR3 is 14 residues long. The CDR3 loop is CSVTRDQTVGKLFF. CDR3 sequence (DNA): TGCAGCGTCACCCGGGACCAGACGGTTGGAAAACTGTTTTTT.

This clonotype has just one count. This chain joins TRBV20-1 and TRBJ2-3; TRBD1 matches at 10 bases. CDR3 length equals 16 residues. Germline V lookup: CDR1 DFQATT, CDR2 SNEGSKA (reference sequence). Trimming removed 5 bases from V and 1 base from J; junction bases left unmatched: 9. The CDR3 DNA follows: TGCAGTGCTCCAACAATGGGACAGGGGCGCACAGATACGCAGTATTTT. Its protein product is CSAPTMGQGRTDTQYF.

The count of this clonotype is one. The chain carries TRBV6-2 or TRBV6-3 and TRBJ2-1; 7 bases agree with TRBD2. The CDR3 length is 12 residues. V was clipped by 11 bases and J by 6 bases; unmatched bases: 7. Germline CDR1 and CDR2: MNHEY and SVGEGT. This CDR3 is CAAWGGVNEQFF. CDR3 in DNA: TGTGCCGCGTGGGGGGGGGTCAATGAGCAGTTCTTC.

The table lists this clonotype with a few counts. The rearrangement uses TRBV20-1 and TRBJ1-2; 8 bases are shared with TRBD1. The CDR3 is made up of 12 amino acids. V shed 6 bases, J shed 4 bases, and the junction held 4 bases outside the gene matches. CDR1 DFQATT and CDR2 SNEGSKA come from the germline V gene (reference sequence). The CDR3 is CSANDRGYGYTF. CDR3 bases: TGCAGTGCCAATGACAGGGGCTATGGCTACACCTTC.

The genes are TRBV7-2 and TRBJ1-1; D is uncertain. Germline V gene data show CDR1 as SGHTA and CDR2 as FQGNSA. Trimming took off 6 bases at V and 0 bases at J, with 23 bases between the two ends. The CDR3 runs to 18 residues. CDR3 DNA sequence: TGTGCCAGCAGACCCCCATCTCGGACGGAGTATATGAACACTGAAGCTTTCTTT. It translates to CASRPPSRTEYMNTEAFF. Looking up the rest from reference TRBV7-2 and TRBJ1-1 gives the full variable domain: GAGVSQSPSNKVTEKGKDVELRCDPISGHTALYWYRQSLGQGLEFLIYFQGNSAPDKSGLPSDRFSAERTGGSVSTLTIQRTQQEDSAVYLCASRPPSRTEYMNTEAFFGQGTRLTVV.

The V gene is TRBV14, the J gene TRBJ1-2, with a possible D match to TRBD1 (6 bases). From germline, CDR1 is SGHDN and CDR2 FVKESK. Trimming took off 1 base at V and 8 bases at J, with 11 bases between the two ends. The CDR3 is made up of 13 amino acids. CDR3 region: CASSQVPGAGYTF. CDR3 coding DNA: TGTGCCAGCAGCCAAGTACCGGGGGCGGGCTACACCTTC.

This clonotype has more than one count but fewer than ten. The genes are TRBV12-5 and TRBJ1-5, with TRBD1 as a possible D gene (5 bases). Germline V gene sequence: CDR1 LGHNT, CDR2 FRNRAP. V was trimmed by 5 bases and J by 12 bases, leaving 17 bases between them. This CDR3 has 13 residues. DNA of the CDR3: TGTGCTAGTGGTCCCAAGAAGATGGGGGGCCAGCATTTT. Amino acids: CASGPKKMGGQHF. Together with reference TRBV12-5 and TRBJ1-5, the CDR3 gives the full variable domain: DARVTQTPRHKVTEMGQEVTMRCQPILGHNTVFWYRQTMMQGLELLAYFRNRAPLDDSGMPKDRFSAEMPDATLATLKIQPSEPRDSAVYFCASGPKKMGGQHFGDGTRLSIL.

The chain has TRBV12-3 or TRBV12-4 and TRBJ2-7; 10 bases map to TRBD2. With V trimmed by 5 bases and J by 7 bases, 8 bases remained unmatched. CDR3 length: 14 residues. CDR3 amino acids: CASSTLAGKNEQYF. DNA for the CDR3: TGTGCCAGCAGTACACTAGCGGGGAAAAATGAGCAGTACTTC.

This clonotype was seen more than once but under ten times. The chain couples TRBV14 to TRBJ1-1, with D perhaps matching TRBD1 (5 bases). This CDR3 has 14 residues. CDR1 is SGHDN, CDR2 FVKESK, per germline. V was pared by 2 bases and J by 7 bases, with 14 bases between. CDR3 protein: CASSQYGLRGEAFF. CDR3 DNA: TGTGCCAGCAGCCAATACGGTCTTAGGGGTGAAGCTTTCTTT.

The CDR3: CASSLGQIQYF. CDR3 nucleotide sequence: TGTGCCAGCAGTTTAGGACAGATCCAGTACTTC. The rearrangement joins TRBV12-3 or TRBV12-4 to TRBJ2-7, with D maybe TRBD1 (5 bases). V was trimmed by 1 base and J by 10 bases, leaving 8 bases between them. This CDR3 contains 11 residues.